A single sample gave rise to the 24 T cell receptor beta chains below, sequenced in a study of T cell responses to AZD1222 COVID-19 vaccine. Repertoires were generated with immunoSEQ multiplex PCR, while TCRdb's copy carries only in-frame clones and drops some. The table lists around 130,000 clones, around 92% of them singletons. The sample here was peripheral blood, taken 28 days after the second AZD1222 dose. The source of these receptors is an adult who received the AZD1222 COVID-19 vaccine.

J is TRBJ1-1 and V is TRBV6-5; no definite D call. Germline-derived CDR1 and CDR2 are MNHEY and SVGAGI. Trimming took off 7 bases at V and 4 bases at J, with 13 bases between the two ends. This CDR3 spans 13 amino acids. CDR3 coding DNA: TGTGCCAGCACCGCGTCGGGGAGCACTGAAGCTTTCTTT. Translation gives CASTASGSTEAFF.

The sample holds a few counts of this clone. The V gene is TRBV18, the J gene TRBJ1-1; D not certain. CDR3 length equals 14 residues. The germline V and J ends were trimmed by 1 base and 1 base, with 7 bases remaining between them. Looked up from germline, CDR1 is KGHSH and CDR2 is LQKENI. The CDR3 loop is CASSPLTRNTEAFF. CDR3 sequence (DNA): TGTGCCAGCTCACCACTGACTAGGAACACTGAAGCTTTCTTT.

V gene TRBV27 combines with J gene TRBJ2-6; D is unresolved. Trimming pared 0 bases from V and 1 base from J, leaving 16 bases between. The CDR3 has 19 residues. Germline V CDR1 and CDR2: MNHEY, SMNVEV (reference sequence). This chain's CDR3 is CASSLSAHPRYSGANVLTF. The CDR3, as DNA: TGTGCCAGCAGTTTATCGGCCCATCCGAGGTATTCTGGGGCCAACGTCCTGACTTTC.

The gene calls are TRBV2 and TRBJ2-5; TRBD2 is a possible D gene (5 bases). Germline-derived CDR1 and CDR2 are SNHLY and FYNNEI. CDR3 length: 13 amino acids. Trimming took 6 bases from V and 1 from J, leaving 9 bases between them. The CDR3 sequence: CASRRALQETQYF. The CDR3 nucleotides are TGTGCCAGCAGGCGGGCCCTCCAAGAGACCCAGTACTTC.

The chain links TRBV4-1 to TRBJ1-1, with TRBD1 as a possible D gene (6 bases). CDR3 length: 12 residues. Looked up from germline, CDR1 is MGHRA and CDR2 is YSYEKL. Trimming took 0 bases from V and 11 from J, leaving 10 bases between them. For the CDR3, the DNA is TGCGCCAGCAGCCAAGATGTGGGGGCGGCTTTCTTT. It encodes CASSQDVGAAFF.

V and J are TRBV11-2 and TRBJ2-1; D is unresolved. V was clipped by 0 bases and J by 7 bases, with 7 bases between them. CDR1 is SGHAT, CDR2 FQNNGV, per germline. The CDR3 runs 13 residues. The CDR3 bases are TGTGCCAGCAGCTTAGATCGGTGGAATGAGCAGTTCTTC. Its translation: CASSLDRWNEQFF.

The V call is TRBV11-2, the J call TRBJ2-1, with a possible D match to TRBD2 (6 bases). The CDR3 length is 15 residues. Trimming took 5 bases from V and 0 from J, leaving 11 bases between them. The germline CDR1 and CDR2 sequences are SGHAT and FQNNGV. The CDR3 is CASSPRDFSYNEQFF. The DNA of the CDR3 is TGTGCCAGCAGCCCCAGGGACTTCTCCTACAATGAGCAGTTCTTC.

The V and J genes are TRBV6-1 and TRBJ1-6; perhaps TRBD1 as D (5 bases). The CDR3 totals 15 residues. Trimming pared 3 bases from V and 5 bases from J, leaving 11 bases between. Per the germline V gene, CDR1 is MNHNS and CDR2 is SASEGT. The CDR3 nucleotides read TGTGCCAGCAGTGAGCGAGGGGCTGATAATTCACCCCTCCACTTT. Protein: CASSERGADNSPLHF.

The J gene is TRBJ2-1, the V gene TRBV4-1; 8 nucleotides agree with TRBD2. V shed 4 bases and J 8 bases; nucleotides not matched to a gene: 7. This CDR3 contains 14 residues. Germline CDR1 reads MGHRA; CDR2 reads YSYEKL. The CDR3: CASSRASGYDEQFF. CDR3 nucleotide sequence: TGCGCCAGCAGCCGGGCTAGCGGGTACGATGAGCAGTTCTTC.

V and J are TRBV2 and TRBJ1-1; tentatively, D is TRBD1 (5 bases). V was shortened by 5 bases and J by 1 base, with 11 bases between the two germline ends. Per germline, CDR1 SNHLY and CDR2 FYNNEI. CDR3 length equals 14 residues. The CDR3: CASSRRDRNTEAFF. CDR3 nucleotide sequence: TGTGCCAGCAGTCGCCGCGACAGGAACACTGAAGCTTTCTTT.

This chain connects TRBV18 to TRBJ2-3; TRBD2 matches 9 bases. This CDR3 contains 16 residues. Germline V gene lookup returns CDR1 KGHSH and CDR2 LQKENI. V was pared by 6 bases and J by 5 bases, with 12 bases of the junction left unmatched. CDR3 DNA sequence: TGTGCCAGCTCCCCGCGGGCTAGCGGGACGGGAGATACGCAGTATTTT. This codes for CASSPRASGTGDTQYF. Filled out from reference TRBV18 and TRBJ2-3, the complete variable domain reads NAGVMQNPRHLVRRRGQEARLRCSPMKGHSHVYWYRQLPEEGLKFMVYLQKENIIDESGMPKERFSAEFPKEGPSILRIQQVVRGDSAAYFCASSPRASGTGDTQYFGPGTRLTVL.

The table lists this clone with a count of one. The chain links TRBV2 to TRBJ2-6, with D perhaps matching TRBD1 (6 bases). The CDR3 is 15 residues long. V dropped 7 bases and J dropped 0 bases, with 10 bases sitting between them. Germline loops: CDR1 SNHLY, CDR2 FYNNEI. CDR3 sequence reads: CASKGQDSGANVLTF. DNA of the CDR3: TGTGCCAGCAAGGGACAAGACTCTGGGGCCAACGTCCTGACTTTC.

This sequence joins TRBV10-3 and TRBJ1-1; 9 bases are shared with TRBD1. J gave up 1 base and V 8 bases, and 5 bases lay outside the gene matches. The CDR3 has 14 residues. In germline, CDR1 is ENHRY, CDR2 SYGVKD. CDR3 DNA sequence: TGTGCCATCCGGACGGGACAGGGGAACACTGAAGCTTTCTTT. Protein product: CAIRTGQGNTEAFF.

This sequence joins TRBV5-1 and TRBJ1-2; D not resolved. V shed 4 bases and J shed 1 base, with 17 bases lying between them. CDR3 length: 16 amino acids. CDR1 and CDR2 (germline): SGHRS, YFSETQ. This CDR3 is CASSPKVLLSNYGYTF. In nucleotides, the CDR3 is TGCGCCAGCAGCCCGAAGGTGTTACTTAGTAACTATGGCTACACCTTC.

This clone was observed a handful of times. The gene calls are TRBV7-2 and TRBJ1-1; D not certain. V lost 2 bases to trimming and J lost 11 bases, with 15 bases between them. CDR1 and CDR2 (germline): SGHTA, FQGNSA. The CDR3 has 13 amino acids. The CDR3 spells CASSLSGNVAAFF. The CDR3 coding sequence is TGTGCCAGCAGCTTATCGGGTAATGTCGCGGCTTTCTTT.

The J gene is TRBJ2-1, the V gene TRBV4-3; TRBD2 agrees at 7 bases. CDR3 size: 12 residues. The V gene's germline CDR1 is LGHNA and CDR2 YSLEER. J was trimmed by 7 bases and V by 6 bases; bases with no gene match: 3. CDR3 region: CASSGAGNEQFF. The CDR3, as DNA: TGCGCCAGCAGTGGAGCGGGAAATGAGCAGTTCTTC.

The chain is built from TRBV11-2 and TRBJ2-7, with D possibly being TRBD1 (5 bases). V was trimmed by 5 bases and J by 6 bases, leaving 8 bases between them. Germline CDR1 reads SGHAT; CDR2 reads FQNNGV. This CDR3 spans 11 amino acids. The DNA of the CDR3 is TGTGCCAGCAGCCTCACAGGCGAGCAGTACTTC. Translation gives CASSLTGEQYF. The full variable domain, in which reference TRBV11-2 and TRBJ2-7 provide the parts outside the CDR3, is EAGVAQSPRYKIIEKRQSVAFWCNPISGHATLYWYQQILGQGPKLLIQFQNNGVVDDSQLPKDRFSAERLKGVDSTLKIQPAKLEDSAVYLCASSLTGEQYFGPGTRLTVT.

The V call is TRBV5-4, the J call TRBJ1-2; 7 bases align to TRBD1. The junction had 9 bases not matched to a gene; V was cut back by 1 base and J by 3 bases. There are 16 residues in the CDR3. Germline CDR1 is SGHNT and CDR2 is YYREEE (reference sequence). The chain's CDR3 is CASSLPGQGVYYGYTF. The CDR3 DNA reads TGTGCCAGCAGCTTGCCGGGTCAGGGGGTTTACTATGGCTACACCTTC.

The chain uses TRBV6-5 and TRBJ1-5; 8 nucleotides line up with TRBD1. There are 13 residues in the CDR3. Germline assignment: CDR1 MNHEY and CDR2 SVGAGI. After removal of 6 bases from V and 4 bases from J, the junction contained 2 bases not matched to a gene. For the CDR3, the DNA is TGTGCCAGCAGCTGGACAGGGAATCAGCCCCAGCATTTT. It translates to CASSWTGNQPQHF.

With respect to this clone: Other DNA sequences in the sample encode the same CDR3. The V and J genes are TRBV6-5 and TRBJ1-1, with 7 bases fitting TRBD1. The J segment lost 0 bases and the V segment lost 7 bases, leaving 5 bases of the junction unmatched. CDR3 length: 14 residues. Germline V gives CDR1 MNHEY, CDR2 SVGAGI. CDR3 bases: TGTGCCAGCACCCTGACAGGGCTGAACACTGAAGCTTTCTTT. As protein: CASTLTGLNTEAFF.

The genes are TRBV7-9 and TRBJ1-4, with a tentative D call TRBD1 (5 bases). The V end was cut by 5 bases, the J end by 4 bases, with 8 bases between. Looked up from germline, CDR1 is SEHNR and CDR2 is FQNEAQ (reference sequence). CDR3 length: 13 residues. The CDR3 loop reads CASSTGDNEKLFF. The CDR3 DNA reads TGTGCCAGCAGCACGGGGGATAATGAAAAACTGTTTTTT.

V and J are TRBV2 and TRBJ1-2; no reliable D call. V lost 8 bases to trimming and J lost 2 bases, with 6 bases between them. The germline V gene has CDR1 SNHLY and CDR2 FYNNEI. The CDR3 extends over 11 amino acids. The CDR3: CASQENYGYTF. CDR3 sequence (DNA): TGTGCCAGCCAGGAGAACTATGGCTACACCTTC.

This clone was picked up one time. This sequence joins TRBV5-1 and TRBJ1-5; 9 bases are shared with TRBD1. From germline, CDR1 is SGHRS and CDR2 YFSETQ. This CDR3 contains 14 residues. Trimming removed 4 bases from V and 6 bases from J; junction bases left unmatched: 5. DNA for the CDR3: TGCGCCAGCAGCCAGAGACAGGGGGGTCAGCCCCAGCATTTT. Translated: CASSQRQGGQPQHF.

The genes are TRBV24-1 and TRBJ2-3; no clear D. Germline V gene sequence: CDR1 KGHDR, CDR2 SFDVKD. V gave up 5 bases and J gave up 2 bases, with 7 bases separating them. The CDR3 contains 13 residues. The CDR3 coding sequence is TGTGCCACCAGTGTATTCTACACAGATACGCAGTATTTT. It codes for CATSVFYTDTQYF.